The T cell receptor (beta chain) described here comes from a study of blood T cell repertoires in COVID-19. Study in general: Cohort 3 recovery required two negative PCRs, clearance, or symptom resolution.

Under the authors' procedure: Amplifying reference gene primers gave estimates of nucleated cell counts. TCRdb's copy holds only in-frame clones and misses some; the assay was immunoSEQ multiplex PCR. V and J calls and clone size come straight from that table; D and trimming were deduced from the DNA. The data contain 350,000 to 400,000 clones, about 89% of them singletons. V was cut by 1 base and J by 1 base, with 7 bases left in between. The length of the CDR3 is 14 residues. CDR1 and CDR2 (germline): MNHEY, SVGAGI. Those who participated ranged in age from roughly 18 to 100 years and resided in about two dozen US areas.

Sample: PBMCs or T cells enriched from blood (not recorded which). The sequence came from a man aged 35-49 years in a cohort exposed to, infected with or recovered from COVID-19 (not recorded which). This rearrangement joins TRBV6-5 to TRBJ2-5; TRBD1 might be the D (5 bases). CDR3 residues: CASSYLQGQETQYF. The DNA of the CDR3 is TGTGCCAGCAGTTACTTGCAGGGCCAAGAGACCCAGTACTTC.